One and the same sample provided the 17 T cell receptor beta chains below, sequenced in a study of early T cells in non-severe SARS-CoV-2 infection. TCRdb called the 5' RACE reads again in MiXCR, with one record for every CDR3 protein. The data hold 43,000 or so distinct CDR3 sequences, with about 4% observed a single time. Material: whole blood. The receptors stem from an adult who was a healthcare worker with PCR-confirmed SARS-CoV-2 infection or an uninfected control (not recorded which).

This clonotype was seen ten or more times. V and J are TRBV4-1 and TRBJ2-5, with D maybe TRBD2 (6 bases). This CDR3 has 15 residues. The germline gives CDR1 MGHRA, CDR2 YSYEKL. V dropped 4 bases and J dropped 0 bases, with 12 bases sitting between them. The DNA for the CDR3 is TGCGCCAGCAGCCGCAAGCGGGCCGACCAAGAGACCCAGTACTTC. This sequence encodes CASSRKRADQETQYF.

At least ten counts were recorded for this clonotype. V and J are TRBV6-1 and TRBJ1-5; D remains ambiguous. Germline V gene lookup returns CDR1 MNHNS and CDR2 SASEGT. CDR3 length equals 14 residues. Trimming shortened V by 7 bases and J by 2 bases, and 12 bases separated the two germline ends. CDR3 sequence reads: CASNVQTGNQPQHF. The CDR3 DNA reads as TGTGCCAGCAATGTGCAAACTGGCAATCAGCCCCAGCATTTT.

A word on this clonotype: It may be a read error: a sequence one base away is much more abundant. This sequence joins TRBV3-1 and TRBJ2-4; D tentatively fits TRBD1 or TRBD2 (5 bases each). Trimming removed 2 bases at V and 0 bases at J, with 23 bases between. CDR1 LGHDT and CDR2 YNNKEL come from the germline V gene (reference sequence). This CDR3 comprises 20 residues. The CDR3 region is CASSQHGTLRDDSAKNIQYF. DNA of the CDR3: TGTGCCAGCAGCCAACACGGAACCCTTCGGGACGACTCAGCCAAAAACATTCAGTACTTC.

This clonotype occurred many times. The chain is built from TRBV9 and TRBJ2-7, with D perhaps TRBD2 (6 bases). V was cut by 0 bases and J by 4 bases, with 14 bases left in between. The CDR3 extends over 15 amino acids. Germline V lookup: CDR1 SGDLS, CDR2 YYNGEE. Here the CDR3 reads CASSVGVSGEYEQYF. In nucleotides, the CDR3 is TGTGCCAGCAGCGTAGGGGTTAGCGGAGAATACGAGCAGTACTTC.

This clonotype occurred many times. The chain carries TRBV11-1 and TRBJ2-1; TRBD2 aligns across 11 bases. The CDR3 consists of 16 residues. J gave up 12 bases and V 5 bases, and 15 bases lay outside the gene matches. Germline V CDR1 and CDR2: SGHAT, FQDESV (reference sequence). This CDR3 is CASSPLPGLAARGQFF. CDR3 in DNA: TGTGCCAGCAGCCCCCTCCCGGGACTAGCGGCGAGGGGGCAGTTCTTC.

This clonotype has a count of ten or more. Compared with germline, one end of the junction differs, possibly owing to a read error. The CDR3 sequence is CASSQRSGGETDF. The DNA of the CDR3 is TGTGCCAGCAGCCAACGATCAGGGGGGGAGACCGACTTC. This sequence joins TRBV3-1 and TRBJ1-2; 7 positions agree with TRBD1. The germline gives CDR1 LGHDT, CDR2 YNNKEL (reference sequence). This CDR3 comprises 13 residues.

There are many counts of this clonotype. This chain joins TRBV11-2 and TRBJ2-5; maybe TRBD1 (5 bases). CDR1 is SGHAT and CDR2 is FQNNGV in the germline V gene. The CDR3 spans 14 residues. Trimming took off 4 bases at V and 4 bases at J, with 13 bases between the two ends. As DNA, the CDR3 is TGTGCCAGCAGCTGGGGTTCAGGGTTAGAGACCCAGTACTTC. Its protein product is CASSWGSGLETQYF.

This clonotype occurred many times. This rearrangement joins TRBV3-1 to TRBJ1-4, with TRBD1 identical over 9 bases. Germline CDR1 LGHDT, CDR2 YNNKEL (reference sequence). The CDR3 length is 18 residues. The V segment lost 4 bases and the J segment 8 bases; nucleotides outside the gene matches: 17. CDR3 in amino acids: CASSRRLKSGQGKEKLFF. CDR3 nucleotides: TGTGCCAGCAGCCGAAGGCTTAAATCGGGACAGGGAAAGGAAAAACTGTTTTTT.

V and J are TRBV15 and TRBJ2-1; 9 bases are a match to TRBD2. CDR3 length equals 14 residues. The germline gives CDR1 LNHNV, CDR2 YYDKDF (reference sequence). With 5 bases clipped from V and 5 bases from J, the junction kept 4 bases outside the gene matches. CDR3 loop: CATSATSGNNEQFF. DNA of the CDR3: TGTGCCACCAGCGCGACTAGCGGAAACAATGAGCAGTTCTTC.

This clonotype came up a few times. The V call is TRBV4-1, the J call TRBJ2-1; 8 bases match TRBD2. The CDR3 loop spans 16 amino acids. In germline, CDR1 is MGHRA, CDR2 YSYEKL. J was trimmed by 7 bases and V by 1 base; bases with no gene match: 9. The CDR3 protein is CASSQARSGDVNEQFF. CDR3 nucleotides: TGCGCCAGCAGCCAAGCTCGTAGCGGGGATGTGAATGAGCAGTTCTTC.

The chain recombines TRBV19 with TRBJ1-1; 10 bases are shared with TRBD1. Unmatched junction bases numbered 1, after V lost 3 bases and J lost 0 bases. CDR3 length: 15 residues. CDR1 and CDR2 from the germline V gene are LNHDA and SQIVND (reference sequence). As DNA, the CDR3 is TGTGCCAGTAGTATGGGGACAGGGGTGAACACTGAAGCTTTCTTT. Protein product: CASSMGTGVNTEAFF. Full variable domain (rest looked up from reference TRBV19 and TRBJ1-1): DGGITQSPKYLFRKEGQNVTLSCEQNLNHDAMYWYRQDPGQGLRLIYYSQIVNDFQKGDIAEGYSVSREKKESFPLTVTSAQKNPTAFYLCASSMGTGVNTEAFFGQGTRLTVV.

This clonotype was counted between two and nine times. The V gene is TRBV5-1, the J gene TRBJ2-3, with D unclear. In germline, CDR1 is SGHRS, CDR2 YFSETQ. The V and J ends lost 3 bases and 2 bases respectively, with 4 bases between them. The CDR3 has 12 amino acids. CDR3 region: CASSYDTDTQYF. CDR3 nucleotides: TGCGCCAGCAGCTATGACACAGATACGCAGTATTTT.

This clonotype was detected many times. The rearrangement uses TRBV7-3 and TRBJ1-6, with TRBD1 matching 8 bases. The CDR3 length is 14 residues. V lost 4 bases, J lost 8 bases, and 4 bases stayed unmatched. Germline assignment: CDR1 SGHTA and CDR2 FQGTGA. The CDR3 DNA follows: TGTGCCAGCAGCTCCGGACAGGGTCATTCACCCCTCCACTTT. Amino acid sequence: CASSSGQGHSPLHF.

The sample holds many counts of this clonotype. V and J are TRBV7-9 and TRBJ1-5, with a possible D match to TRBD1 (5 bases). V was shortened by 0 bases and J by 7 bases, with 7 bases between the two germline ends. Germline CDR1 and CDR2: SEHNR and FQNEAQ (reference sequence). CDR3 size: 13 residues. In DNA, the CDR3 is TGTGCCAGCAGCTTAGCGGACAAGCAGCCCCAGCATTTT. This sequence encodes CASSLADKQPQHF.

J is TRBJ1-1 and V is TRBV3-1; no definite D call. Germline V gives CDR1 LGHDT, CDR2 YNNKEL (reference sequence). V was cut by 1 base and J by 2 bases, with 8 bases left in between. This CDR3 contains 14 residues. The CDR3 protein is CASSQVYSNTEAFF. DNA of the CDR3: TGTGCCAGCAGCCAAGTCTACAGTAACACTGAAGCTTTCTTT.

Many counts were recorded for this clonotype. This rearrangement joins TRBV12-3 or TRBV12-4 to TRBJ2-3; either TRBD1 or TRBD2 may fit D (5 bases each). V lost 6 bases and J 1 base, leaving 11 bases between the germline ends. The CDR3 length is 14 residues. For the CDR3, the DNA is TGTGCCAGCAGGGAGGACACTGGCACAGATACGCAGTATTTT. Amino acids: CASREDTGTDTQYF.

This clonotype was found many times. The chain uses TRBV4-1 and TRBJ2-1; 13 bases agree with TRBD2. Trimming cost V 1 base and J 0 bases; bases outside gene matches: 3. Germline V gene sequence: CDR1 MGHRA, CDR2 YSYEKL. CDR3 length: 18 residues. The CDR3 protein is CASSQVLAGGSSYNEQFF. As DNA, the CDR3 is TGCGCCAGCAGCCAAGTACTAGCGGGAGGGAGCTCCTACAATGAGCAGTTCTTC.